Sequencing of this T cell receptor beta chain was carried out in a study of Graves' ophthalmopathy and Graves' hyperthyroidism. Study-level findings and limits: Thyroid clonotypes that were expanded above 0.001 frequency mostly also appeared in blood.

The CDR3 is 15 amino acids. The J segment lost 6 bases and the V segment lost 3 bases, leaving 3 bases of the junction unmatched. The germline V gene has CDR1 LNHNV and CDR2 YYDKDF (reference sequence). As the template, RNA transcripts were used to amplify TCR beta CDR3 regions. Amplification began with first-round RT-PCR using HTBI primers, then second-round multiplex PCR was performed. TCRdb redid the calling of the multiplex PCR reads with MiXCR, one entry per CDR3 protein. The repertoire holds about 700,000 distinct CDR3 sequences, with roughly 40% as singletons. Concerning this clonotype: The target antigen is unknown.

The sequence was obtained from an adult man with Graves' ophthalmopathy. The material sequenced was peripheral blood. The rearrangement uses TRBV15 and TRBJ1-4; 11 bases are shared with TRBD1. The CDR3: CATSSGQGAYEKLFF. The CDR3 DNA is TGTGCCACCAGCAGTGGACAGGGGGCCTATGAAAAACTGTTTTTT.